This TCR beta chain is from a study of blood T cell repertoires in COVID-19. Sequenced by immunoSEQ multiplex PCR; TCRdb stores in-frame clones only, minus some. The sample yields over 90,000 clones, about 92% seen once. Sequencing was done on a sample of peripheral blood. This sequence was found in a woman at least 80 years old in a cohort sampled during active COVID-19.

DNA of the CDR3: TGTGCCAGCAGTTACATCGGGGGTGAAAAACTGTTTTTT. As protein: CASSYIGGEKLFF. V is TRBV6-6 and J is TRBJ1-4; D might be TRBD1 (5 bases). The germline gives CDR1 MNHNY, CDR2 SVGAGI (reference sequence). The CDR3 length is 13 residues. Trimming cost V 2 bases and J 7 bases, with 8 bases left between them.